This T cell receptor beta chain appears in the sequencing data of a study of blood T cells in healthy people across ages. Study-wide findings and caveats: Whereas aged donors had fewer naive CD4+ cells, long-lived donors had more of them and higher diversity.

For the second PCR, which ran for roughly 6 to 12 cycles, a sample-barcoded 5' primer and a J-beta primer mix were used. From the 5' RACE reads, TCRdb called clonotypes with MiXCR, one entry per CDR3 protein. The sample holds 1,100,000 or so distinct CDR3 sequences; 40% to 45% are singletons and the top ten take about 19%. Regarding this clonotype: Antigen unknown.

V shed 5 bases and J shed 3 bases, with 17 bases lying between them. CDR3 length equals 15 residues. CDR1 and CDR2 from the germline V gene are MNHEY and SMNVEV (reference sequence). The chain has TRBV27 and TRBJ2-7; weak D call: TRBD1 (7 bases). This receptor was taken from a woman aged 60-75 years in good health. The sample taken for sequencing was blood. The CDR3 protein is CASSRLGGQSYEQYF. The CDR3 DNA follows: TGTGCCAGCAGTCGACTGGGGGGACAGAGCTACGAGCAGTACTTC.